The T cell receptor beta chain under discussion was sequenced for a study of Ad26.COV2.S vaccination and SARS-CoV-2 variants. The overall study: Vaccine-arm donor from the placebo-controlled COV1001 Ad26.COV2.S trial. Study-level findings and limits: For non-spike TCRs, breadth in vaccine recipients resembled that in placebo recipients.

Trimming took off 1 base at V and 3 bases at J, with 12 bases between the two ends. CDR3 length: 15 residues. Germline V gene data show CDR1 as LNHDA and CDR2 as SQIVND (reference sequence). Regarding this clone: Its antigen is still unknown.

Only in-frame clones appear in the TCRdb table, and some are missing; sequencing was by immunoSEQ multiplex PCR. The sample has 300,000 to 350,000 clones, around 90% seen once. Described treatment: around 19 received Ad26.COV2.S at low or high dose, single or two shots; five or six received placebo; per-sample allocation not given. Specimens were obtained on day 63 following the first vaccine or placebo injection. The source was peripheral blood, collected in a trial of Ad26.COV2.S vaccine versus placebo. This rearrangement joins TRBV19 to TRBJ2-5; TRBD2 might be the D (6 bases). This sequence originates from a person between 18 and 59 years old who received the Ad26.COV2.S COVID-19 vaccine or a placebo. The CDR3 is CASSIASSGKETQYF. The DNA for the CDR3 is TGTGCCAGTAGTATAGCGAGTAGCGGCAAAGAGACCCAGTACTTC. Based on the CDR3 plus reference TRBV19 and TRBJ2-5, the full variable domain is DGGITQSPKYLFRKEGQNVTLSCEQNLNHDAMYWYRQDPGQGLRLIYYSQIVNDFQKGDIAEGYSVSREKKESFPLTVTSAQKNPTAFYLCASSIASSGKETQYFGPGTRLLVL.